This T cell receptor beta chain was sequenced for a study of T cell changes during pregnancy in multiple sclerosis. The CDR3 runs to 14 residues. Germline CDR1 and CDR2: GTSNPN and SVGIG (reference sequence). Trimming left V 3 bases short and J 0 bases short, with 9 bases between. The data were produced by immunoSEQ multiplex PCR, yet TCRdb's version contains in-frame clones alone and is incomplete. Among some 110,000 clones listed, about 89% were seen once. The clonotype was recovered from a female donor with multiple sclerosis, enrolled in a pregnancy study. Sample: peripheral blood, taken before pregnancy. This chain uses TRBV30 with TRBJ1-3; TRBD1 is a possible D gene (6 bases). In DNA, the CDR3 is TGTGCCTGGAGCCAGGGGCTCTCTGGAAACACCATATATTTT. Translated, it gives CAWSQGLSGNTIYF.